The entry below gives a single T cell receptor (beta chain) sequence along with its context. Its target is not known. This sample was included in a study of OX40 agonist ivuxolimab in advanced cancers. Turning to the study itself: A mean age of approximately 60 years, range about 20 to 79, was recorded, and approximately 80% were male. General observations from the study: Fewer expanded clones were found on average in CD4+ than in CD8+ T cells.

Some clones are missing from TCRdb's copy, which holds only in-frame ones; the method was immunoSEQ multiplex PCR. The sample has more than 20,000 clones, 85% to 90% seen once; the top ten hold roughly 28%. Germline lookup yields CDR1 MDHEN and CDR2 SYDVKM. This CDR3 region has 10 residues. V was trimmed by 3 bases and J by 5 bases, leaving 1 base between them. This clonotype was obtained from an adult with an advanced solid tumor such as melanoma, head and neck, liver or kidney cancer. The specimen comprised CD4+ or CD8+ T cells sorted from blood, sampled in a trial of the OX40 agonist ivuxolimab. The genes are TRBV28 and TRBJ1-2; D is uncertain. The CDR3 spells CASSFYGYTF. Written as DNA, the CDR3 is TGTGCCAGCAGTTTTTATGGCTACACCTTC.